This TCR beta chain was identified during a study of blood T cell repertoires in COVID-19. Study information: The samples span acute and convalescent COVID-19 from the United States, Italy and Spain. PBMCs, B-cell-depleted T cells, or T cells provided the cDNA or gDNA that made up the material.

The CDR3 is 15 residues long. CDR1 is MNHNS, CDR2 SASEGT, per germline. The V and J ends lost 1 base and 1 base respectively, with 11 bases between them. Seattle patient enrollment occurred during active infection, with longitudinal follow-up thereafter. In the study's own analysis: Amplification from reference gene primers served as the basis for estimated nucleated cell counts. Here immunoSEQ multiplex PCR was the method, and the copy in TCRdb shows in-frame clones only, minus some. V and J calls and clone size come straight from that table; D and trimming were deduced from the DNA. The sample lists 300,000 or so clones; roughly 92% were seen once.

The specimen was peripheral blood. The source is a woman aged 25 to 39 with COVID-19, enrolled during active disease. The chain uses TRBV6-1 and TRBJ2-7; D possibly corresponds to TRBD1 (6 bases). The CDR3 sequence: CASSEGGTLSYEQYF. In DNA, the CDR3 is TGTGCCAGCAGTGAAGGGGGGACACTTTCCTACGAGCAGTACTTC.